Shown below are 13 T cell receptor beta chains from a single sample sequenced in a study of blood T cells in healthy people across ages. A second PCR, run for roughly 7 to 12 cycles, used a sample-barcoded 5' primer plus a J-beta primer mix. TCRdb analysed the 5' RACE reads with MiXCR anew, one entry per CDR3 protein. The sample consists of fewer than 1.5 million distinct CDR3 sequences, around two fifths of them appearing once. Sequencing used blood. These receptor sequences come from a woman between 18 and 29 years old in good health.

The chain's CDR3 is CASSFEGRITDTQYF. The CDR3 bases are TGTGCCAGCAGCTTCGAAGGTCGAATCACAGATACGCAGTATTTT. The chain links TRBV11-2 to TRBJ2-3; the D is unclear. The V gene lost 3 bases and the J gene lost 2 bases, with 12 bases spanning the gap. Germline CDR1 reads SGHAT; CDR2 reads FQNNGV. The CDR3 length is 15 residues.

In this sample, this clonotype turned up a few times. This chain joins TRBV3-1 and TRBJ2-7; TRBD2 might be the D (6 bases). This CDR3 spans 15 amino acids. The V end was cut by 1 base, the J end by 0 bases, with 10 bases between. In germline, CDR1 is LGHDT, CDR2 YNNKEL (reference sequence). The chain's CDR3 is CASSQAWDSSYEQYF. DNA of the CDR3: TGTGCCAGCAGCCAAGCGTGGGACTCCTCCTACGAGCAGTACTTC.

This clonotype was seen only a few times. The V and J genes are TRBV5-1 and TRBJ1-2, with a possible D match to TRBD1 (5 bases). V shed 4 bases and J shed 0 bases, with 16 bases lying between them. The CDR3 is made up of 16 amino acids. The V gene's germline CDR1 is SGHRS and CDR2 YFSETQ. CDR3 in amino acids: CASSAGDSSPNYGYTF. Here the CDR3 DNA reads TGCGCCAGCAGCGCGGGGGACTCAAGTCCTAACTATGGCTACACCTTC.

This clonotype was observed a handful of times. The rearrangement uses TRBV3-1 and TRBJ2-1, with D possibly called TRBD1 or TRBD2 (6 bases each). This CDR3 has 15 amino acids. Germline CDR1 is LGHDT and CDR2 is YNNKEL (reference sequence). The germline V and J ends were trimmed by 0 bases and 15 bases, with 21 bases remaining between them. For the CDR3, the DNA is TGTGCCAGCAGCCAAGAAGGTCCCCGGGGGACACCATGGTTCTTC. Translating gives CASSQEGPRGTPWFF.

The chain uses TRBV25-1 and TRBJ1-1; D gene uncertain. V gave up 7 bases and J gave up 4 bases, with 10 bases separating them. This CDR3 has 12 residues. Germline V gene data show CDR1 as MGHDK and CDR2 as SYGVNS. For the CDR3, the DNA is TGTGCCAGCAACGGAGAAATCACTGAAGCTTTCTTT. It codes for CASNGEITEAFF.

As to this clonotype: A junction end diverges from the germline sequence, so it may reflect a read error. The V call is TRBV27, the J call TRBJ2-7; D ambiguous. The CDR3 is 17 residues long. From germline, CDR1 is MNHEY and CDR2 SMNVEV (reference sequence). Here the CDR3 DNA reads TGTGCCAGCGGTTTAAAAGGCGGCACGTTGAGCTCCTACGAGCAGTACTTC. Translating it yields CASGLKGGTLSSYEQYF.

V is TRBV4-2 and J is TRBJ2-1; the D gene could be TRBD1 or TRBD2 (6 bases each). CDR3 length: 15 amino acids. Deletions cut 2 bases from V and 2 bases from J, with 10 bases between. Germline V lookup: CDR1 LGHNA, CDR2 YNFKEQ. Here the CDR3 reads CASSQTGATYNEQFF. The CDR3 DNA reads as TGTGCCAGCAGCCAAACGGGGGCCACCTACAATGAGCAGTTCTTC.

This clonotype has more than one count but fewer than ten. This chain links TRBV5-1 with TRBJ2-1; 8 nucleotides agree with TRBD2. The CDR3 has 16 residues. The V segment lost 4 bases and the J segment 3 bases; nucleotides outside the gene matches: 9. Per germline, CDR1 SGHRS and CDR2 YFSETQ. In nucleotides, the CDR3 is TGCGCCAGCAGCCCCACTAGCGGAGTAAGCTACAATGAGCAGTTCTTC. It is translated as CASSPTSGVSYNEQFF. The variable domain in full, completed from reference TRBV5-1 and TRBJ2-1, reads KAGVTQTPRYLIKTRGQQVTLSCSPISGHRSVSWYQQTPGQGLQFLFEYFSETQRNKGNFPGRFSGRQFSNSRSEMNVSTLELGDSALYLCASSPTSGVSYNEQFFGPGTRLTVL.

This chain connects TRBV4-1 to TRBJ2-3; D may be TRBD1 or TRBD2 (6 bases each). This CDR3 spans 16 amino acids. Germline V CDR1 and CDR2: MGHRA, YSYEKL. Trimming left V 0 bases short and J 2 bases short, with 12 bases between. CDR3 DNA: TGCGCCAGCAGCCAAGAGTCGGGGGCCTCCACAGATACGCAGTATTTT. Translation gives CASSQESGASTDTQYF.

The V and J genes are TRBV5-1 and TRBJ2-1, with a tentative D call TRBD2 (7 bases). With 2 bases removed from V and 8 bases from J, the gap between germline ends came to 14 bases. Looked up from germline, CDR1 is SGHRS and CDR2 is YFSETQ. The CDR3 is 14 residues long. As DNA, the CDR3 is TGCGCCAGCAGCTTAGGGGGGGGAAAGGATGAGCAGTTCTTC. Its translation is CASSLGGGKDEQFF.

This clonotype was recorded once. The rearrangement joins TRBV30 to TRBJ2-7, with 9 nucleotides matching TRBD1. Germline CDR1 and CDR2: GTSNPN and SVGIG (reference sequence). V shed 4 bases and J 6 bases; nucleotides not matched to a gene: 10. The CDR3 loop spans 14 amino acids. The CDR3 sequence is CAWIVGTGMSEQYF. The CDR3 DNA sequence: TGTGCCTGGATTGTGGGGACAGGGATGTCCGAGCAGTACTTC.

The chain combines TRBV20-1 with TRBJ2-2; 11 bases map to TRBD2. The CDR3 loop spans 15 amino acids. The V and J ends lost 4 bases and 1 base, in that order; junction bases with no gene match: 2. Germline CDR1 DFQATT, CDR2 SNEGSKA (reference sequence). In DNA form, the CDR3 reads TGCAGTGCTATCGGGACTAGCGGGAACACCGGGGAGCTGTTTTTT. Translating it yields CSAIGTSGNTGELFF.

In this sample, this clonotype turned up a few times. The gene calls are TRBV20-1 and TRBJ2-7; D perhaps matches TRBD1 (5 bases). The CDR3 contains 13 residues. Trimming took off 6 bases at V and 4 bases at J, with 16 bases between the two ends. The V gene's germline CDR1 is DFQATT and CDR2 SNEGSKA (reference sequence). CDR3 in amino acids: CSAPYGARYEQYF. CDR3 coding DNA: TGCAGTGCCCCGTATGGGGCTAGGTACGAGCAGTACTTC.